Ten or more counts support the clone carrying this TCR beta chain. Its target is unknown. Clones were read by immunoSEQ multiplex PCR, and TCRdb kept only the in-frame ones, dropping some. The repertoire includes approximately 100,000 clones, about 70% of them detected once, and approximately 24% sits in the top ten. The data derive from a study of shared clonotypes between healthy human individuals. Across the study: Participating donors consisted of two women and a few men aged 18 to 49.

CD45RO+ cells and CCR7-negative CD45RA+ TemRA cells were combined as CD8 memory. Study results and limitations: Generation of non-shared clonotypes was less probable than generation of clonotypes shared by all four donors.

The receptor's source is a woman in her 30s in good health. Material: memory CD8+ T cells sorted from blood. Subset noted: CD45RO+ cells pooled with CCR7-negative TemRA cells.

The CDR3: CASSNTLTEAFF. CDR3 DNA: TGTGCCAGCAGCAACACTTTGACTGAAGCTTTCTTT. This chain uses TRBV6-6 with TRBJ1-1, with D unresolved. Germline CDR1 reads MNHNY; CDR2 reads SVGAGI (reference sequence). This CDR3 has 12 amino acids. The V end lost 6 bases, the J end lost 5 bases, and 10 bases lay between the germline ends.